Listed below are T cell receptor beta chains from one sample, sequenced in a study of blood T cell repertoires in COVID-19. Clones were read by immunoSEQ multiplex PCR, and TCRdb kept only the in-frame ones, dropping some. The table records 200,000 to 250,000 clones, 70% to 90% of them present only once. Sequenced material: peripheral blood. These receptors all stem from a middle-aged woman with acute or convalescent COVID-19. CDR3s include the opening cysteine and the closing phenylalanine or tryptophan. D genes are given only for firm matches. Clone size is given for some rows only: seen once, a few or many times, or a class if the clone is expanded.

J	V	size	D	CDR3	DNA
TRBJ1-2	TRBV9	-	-	CASSVSQFYGYTF	TGTGCCAGCAGCGTTTCCCAGTTCTATGGCTACACCTTC
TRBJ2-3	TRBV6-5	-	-	CASRTEADTQYF	TGTGCCAGCAGGACAGAAGCGGATACGCAGTATTTT
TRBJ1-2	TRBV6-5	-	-	CASSFREGVNYGYTF	TGTGCCAGCAGTTTTCGGGAGGGGGTTAACTATGGCTACACCTTC
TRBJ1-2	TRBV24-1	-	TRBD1	CATSLGTGAGYTF	TGTGCCACCAGTCTCGGGACAGGGGCTGGCTACACCTTC
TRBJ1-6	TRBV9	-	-	CASSRGALGAINSPLHF	TGTGCCAGCAGCCGAGGGGCCTTGGGGGCCATTAATTCACCCCTCCACTTT
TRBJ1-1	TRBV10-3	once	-	CAITDSGYGEAFF	TGTGCCATCACCGACTCTGGGTATGGTGAAGCTTTCTTT
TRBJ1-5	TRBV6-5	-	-	CARRGQPQHF	TGTGCTAGGAGGGGTCAGCCCCAGCATTTT
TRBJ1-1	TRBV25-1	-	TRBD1	CASSDGQGDLNTEAFF	TGTGCCAGCAGTGATGGCCAGGGGGATCTGAACACTGAAGCTTTCTTT
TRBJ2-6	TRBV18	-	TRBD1	CASSPVGTDRSGANVLTF	TGTGCCAGCTCACCAGTTGGGACAGATCGCTCTGGGGCCAACGTCCTGACTTTC
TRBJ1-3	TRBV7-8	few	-	CASSLFPVGNTIYF	TGTGCCAGCAGCTTATTTCCGGTGGGAAACACCATATATTTT
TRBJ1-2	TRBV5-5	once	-	CASSLVLRTENYGYTF	TGTGCCAGCAGCTTGGTTTTGAGGACAGAGAACTATGGCTACACCTTC
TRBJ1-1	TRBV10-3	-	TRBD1	CAISESGQGRGNTEAFF	TGTGCCATCAGTGAGTCAGGACAGGGGCGGGGGAACACTGAAGCTTTCTTT
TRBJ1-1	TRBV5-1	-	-	CASSLMGATTEAFF	TGCGCCAGCAGCTTGATGGGGGCGACGACTGAAGCTTTCTTT
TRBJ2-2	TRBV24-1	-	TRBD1	CATSDGDRGGAGELFF	TGTGCCACCAGTGATGGGGACAGGGGAGGCGCCGGGGAGCTGTTTTTT
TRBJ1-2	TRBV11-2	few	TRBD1	CASSLAGTGRVANYGYTF	TGTGCCAGCAGCTTAGCCGGGACAGGGCGGGTAGCGAACTATGGCTACACCTTC
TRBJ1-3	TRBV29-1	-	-	CSVGREGHSGNTIYF	TGCAGCGTTGGAAGGGAGGGTCACTCTGGAAACACCATATATTTT
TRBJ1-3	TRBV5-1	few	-	CASSTAGLSGNTIYF	TGCGCCAGCAGCACTGCGGGGCTCTCTGGAAACACCATATATTTT
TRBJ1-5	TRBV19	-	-	CASSIGGLSNQPQHF	TGTGCCAGTAGTATCGGCGGGCTTAGCAATCAGCCCCAGCATTTT
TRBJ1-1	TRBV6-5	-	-	CASSYPQGAEAFF	TGTGCCAGCAGTTACCCACAGGGAGCCGAAGCTTTCTTT
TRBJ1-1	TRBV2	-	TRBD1	CASGGQGAVGTEAFF	TGTGCCAGCGGGGGACAGGGGGCGGTTGGCACTGAAGCTTTCTTT
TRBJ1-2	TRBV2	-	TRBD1	CASSAWVSGTGGGGYTF	TGTGCCAGCAGCGCCTGGGTTTCCGGGACAGGGGGCGGCGGCTACACCTTC
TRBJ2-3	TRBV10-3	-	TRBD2	CAISESGRGEPSSTDTQYF	TGTGCCATCAGTGAGTCTGGGCGGGGGGAACCTTCTAGCACAGATACGCAGTATTTT
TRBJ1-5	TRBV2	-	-	CASKSSQGSNQPQHF	TGTGCCAGCAAGTCCAGCCAGGGGAGCAATCAGCCCCAGCATTTT
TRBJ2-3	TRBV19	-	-	CASSLDPREDTQYF	TGTGCCAGTAGTCTAGACCCCCGTGAGGATACGCAGTATTTT
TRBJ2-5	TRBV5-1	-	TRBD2	CASSPGGLQETQYF	TGCGCCAGCAGCCCGGGGGGTCTCCAAGAGACCCAGTACTTC
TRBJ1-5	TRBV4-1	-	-	CASSQEASQGRGNQPQHF	TGCGCCAGCAGCCAAGAAGCTTCGCAGGGAAGGGGCAATCAGCCCCAGCATTTT
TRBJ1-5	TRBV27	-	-	CASSSAGRYQPQHF	TGTGCCAGCAGTTCGGCGGGGCGGTATCAGCCCCAGCATTTT
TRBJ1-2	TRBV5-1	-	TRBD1	CASSLATGAFEGYTF	TGCGCCAGCAGCTTGGCCACAGGGGCCTTTGAAGGCTACACCTTC
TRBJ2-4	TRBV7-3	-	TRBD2	CASSLTGGSGGKNIQYF	TGTGCCAGCAGCTTAACGGGCGGTAGCGGGGGGAAAAACATTCAGTACTTC
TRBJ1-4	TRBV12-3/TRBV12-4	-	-	CASRLTGEKLFF	TGTGCCAGCAGACTCACCGGTGAAAAACTGTTTTTT
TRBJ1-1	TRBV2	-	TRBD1	CASSTGERTEAFF	TGTGCCAGCAGTACAGGGGAGAGGACTGAAGCTTTCTTT
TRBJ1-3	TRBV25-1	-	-	CASIPREAGNTIYF	TGTGCCAGCATACCCAGGGAGGCTGGAAACACCATATATTTT
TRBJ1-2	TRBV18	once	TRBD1	CASSPLGQGNNYGYTF	TGTGCCAGCTCACCGTTGGGACAGGGGAATAACTATGGCTACACCTTC
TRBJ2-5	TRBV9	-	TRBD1	CASSTPTGEVKETQYF	TGTGCCAGCAGCACTCCGACAGGGGAGGTGAAAGAGACCCAGTACTTC
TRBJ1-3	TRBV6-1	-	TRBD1	CASSEGQGVVNTIYF	TGTGCCAGCAGTGAGGGACAGGGGGTCGTAAACACCATATATTTT
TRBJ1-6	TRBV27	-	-	CASSLPRGTVSSPLHF	TGTGCCAGCAGTTTACCGAGGGGGACGGTCTCTTCACCCCTCCACTTT
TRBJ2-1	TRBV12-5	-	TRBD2	CASGQGLAGWNEQFF	TGTGCTAGTGGTCAGGGACTAGCGGGGTGGAATGAGCAGTTCTTC
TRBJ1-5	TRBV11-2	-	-	CASSLGTHTNQPQHF	TGTGCCAGCAGCCTCGGGACACACACTAATCAGCCCCAGCATTTT
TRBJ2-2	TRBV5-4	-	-	CASRNRGRDTGELFF	TGTGCCAGCAGGAACCGAGGAAGAGACACCGGGGAGCTGTTTTTT
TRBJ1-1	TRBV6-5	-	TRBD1	CASSWTGAGEAFF	TGTGCCAGCAGTTGGACAGGGGCGGGTGAAGCTTTCTTT
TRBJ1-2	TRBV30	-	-	CAWTGNYGYTF	TGTGCCTGGACAGGGAACTATGGCTACACCTTC
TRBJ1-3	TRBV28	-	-	CASKKQGPNSGNTIYF	TGTGCCTCCAAAAAACAGGGCCCGAACTCCGGAAACACCATATATTTT
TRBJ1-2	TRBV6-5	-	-	CASTIHPDYGYTF	TGTGCCAGCACTATCCATCCGGACTATGGCTACACCTTC
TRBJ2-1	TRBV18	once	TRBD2	CASSRPGLAGAGDEQFF	TGTGCCAGCTCGCGACCGGGACTAGCGGGGGCCGGCGATGAGCAGTTCTTC
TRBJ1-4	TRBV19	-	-	CASSPPGAVEKLFF	TGTGCCAGTAGCCCCCCAGGGGCGGTAGAAAAACTGTTTTTT